Listed below are T cell receptor beta chains from one sample, sequenced in a study of blood T cell repertoires in COVID-19. TCRdb's table, derived via immunoSEQ multiplex PCR, lists solely in-frame clones and lacks some. The sample carries tens of thousands of clones, around three quarters recorded once. Sequenced material: peripheral blood. Receptors were obtained from a man between 60 and 75 years old with active or convalescent COVID-19. The CDR3 runs from the conserved cysteine through the conserved F or W. Each record gives: J gene, clone size, D gene, V gene, CDR3 DNA, CDR3 protein. D genes are given only for firm matches. For some rows the clone size is stated as once, few or many, or as a class when expanded; others skip it.

TRBJ1-1 . . TRBV5-1 TGCGCCAGCAGCTTGGCTCAAGGGGGGAACACTGAAGCTTTCTTT CASSLAQGGNTEAFF
TRBJ1-4 . TRBD1 TRBV5-4 TGTGCCAGCAGCTTGGGGACAGGGTTTCGGGAAAAACTGTTTTTT CASSLGTGFREKLFF
TRBJ2-7 . TRBD1 TRBV4-1 TGCGCCAGCAGCCAACCTCCGGGACAGGGCTACGAGCAGTACTTC CASSQPPGQGYEQYF
TRBJ2-7 few TRBD1 TRBV6-6 TGTGCCAGCAGTCCAAGGACAGGATTCTACGAGCAGTACTTC CASSPRTGFYEQYF
TRBJ1-1 . . TRBV11-3 TGTGCCAGCAGCTCGAACAGCGGCACTGAAGCTTTCTTT CASSSNSGTEAFF
TRBJ1-5 . . TRBV18 TGTGCCAGCTCACCTTCGGGCAGGGCTGACCAGCCCCAGCATTTT CASSPSGRADQPQHF
TRBJ2-7 . TRBD1 TRBV28 TGTGCCAGCAGCCGGGGGACAGGGGGGCAGTACTTC CASSRGTGGQYF
TRBJ1-5 few . TRBV7-9 TGTGCCAGCAGCTTAGCTGGGCAGGGTAGCAATCAGCCCCAGCATTTT CASSLAGQGSNQPQHF
TRBJ2-1 . . TRBV7-8 TGTGCCAGCAGCCCCCTAAGGTACCAGGCCCACAATGAGCAGTTCTTC CASSPLRYQAHNEQFF
TRBJ1-2 . TRBD1 TRBV4-2 TGTGCCAGCAGCCCAGGGACAGGGAACTATGGCTACACCTTC CASSPGTGNYGYTF
TRBJ1-6 few . TRBV2 TGTGCCCGCGAGTCTGACAGCGCTAATTCACCCCTCCACTTT CARESDSANSPLHF
TRBJ1-1 . . TRBV6-2/TRBV6-3 TGTGCCAGCAGTTACCTCGCCGGGGGGGCCACTGAAGCTTTCTTT CASSYLAGGATEAFF
TRBJ1-2 . . TRBV10-3 TGTGCCATCCACACATCCCCTCCGGGAGATGGCTACACCTTC CAIHTSPPGDGYTF
TRBJ2-2 . . TRBV7-8 TGTGCCAGCAGCTTAAGGGCCGACAGACCACACGATGTTGAAGGGGAGCTGTTTTTT CASSLRADRPHDVEGELFF
TRBJ2-4 . TRBD2 TRBV7-2 TGTGCCAGCAATGGTGGGACTAGCGGAAAAAACATTCAGTACTTC CASNGGTSGKNIQYF
TRBJ1-5 . TRBD1 TRBV27 TGTGCCAGCAGTCGGGCCCGGACAGGGGGCGCGGACAATCAGCCCCAGCATTTT CASSRARTGGADNQPQHF
TRBJ2-7 few . TRBV4-2 TGTGCCAGCAGCCAAGTACTAGCCTCCTACGAGCAGTACTTC CASSQVLASYEQYF
TRBJ2-1 few . TRBV3-1/TRBV3-2 TGTGCCAGCAGCCAGACACAGGGTAACAATGAGCAGTTCTTC CASSQTQGNNEQFF
TRBJ2-2 . . TRBV27 TGTGCCAGCAGCTTCCGGACAGCTACCGGGGAGCTGTTTTTT CASSFRTATGELFF
TRBJ2-1 . . TRBV28 TGTGCCAGCAGCCGCCCGGGCGGAGGGCTAGTTGAGCAGTTCTTC CASSRPGGGLVEQFF
TRBJ2-5 few . TRBV7-8 TGTGCCAGCAGCTTAGGCGACGGAACGGGGGAGACCCAGTACTTC CASSLGDGTGETQYF
TRBJ2-5 . TRBD1 TRBV9 TGTGCCAGCAGCTCTACAGGGGATGAGACCCAGTACTTC CASSSTGDETQYF
TRBJ2-5 . TRBD1 TRBV11-3 TGTGCCAGCAGCCTGGGACAGGGCCAAGAGACCCAGTACTTC CASSLGQGQETQYF
TRBJ1-1 once . TRBV5-1 TGCGCCAGCAGCACCCTCGGGGTTCCGGACACTGAAGCTTTCTTT CASSTLGVPDTEAFF